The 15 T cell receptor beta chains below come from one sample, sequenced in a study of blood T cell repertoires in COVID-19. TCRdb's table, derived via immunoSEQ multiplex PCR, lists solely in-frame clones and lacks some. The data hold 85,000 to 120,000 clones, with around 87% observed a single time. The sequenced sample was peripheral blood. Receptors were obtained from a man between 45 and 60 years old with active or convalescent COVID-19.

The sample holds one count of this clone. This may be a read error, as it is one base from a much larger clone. CDR3 region: CATGEGGINQPQHF. The DNA for the CDR3 is TGTGCCACCGGTGAGGGGGGGATCAATCAGCCCCAGCATTTT. The rearrangement joins TRBV24-1 to TRBJ1-5; D possibly corresponds to TRBD1 (6 bases). This CDR3 comprises 14 residues. From germline, CDR1 is KGHDR and CDR2 SFDVKD.

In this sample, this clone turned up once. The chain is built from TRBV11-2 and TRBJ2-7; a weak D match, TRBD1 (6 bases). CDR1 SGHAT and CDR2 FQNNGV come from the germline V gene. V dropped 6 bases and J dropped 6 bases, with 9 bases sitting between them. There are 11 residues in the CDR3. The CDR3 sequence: CASRSGAEQYF. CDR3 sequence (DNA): TGTGCCAGCAGGTCAGGGGCCGAGCAGTACTTC.

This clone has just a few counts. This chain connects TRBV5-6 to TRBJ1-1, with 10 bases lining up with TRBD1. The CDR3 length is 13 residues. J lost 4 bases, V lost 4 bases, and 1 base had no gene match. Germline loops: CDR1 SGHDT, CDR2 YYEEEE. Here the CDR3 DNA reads TGTGCCAGCAGCCGGGACAGGGGCACTGAAGCTTTCTTT. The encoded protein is CASSRDRGTEAFF.

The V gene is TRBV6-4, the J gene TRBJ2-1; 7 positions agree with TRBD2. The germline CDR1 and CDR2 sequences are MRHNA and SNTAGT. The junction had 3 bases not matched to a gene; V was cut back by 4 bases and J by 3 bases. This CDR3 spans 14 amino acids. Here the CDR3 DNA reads TGTGCCAGCAGTGGCGGGGGAGACTACAATGAGCAGTTCTTC. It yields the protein CASSGGGDYNEQFF.

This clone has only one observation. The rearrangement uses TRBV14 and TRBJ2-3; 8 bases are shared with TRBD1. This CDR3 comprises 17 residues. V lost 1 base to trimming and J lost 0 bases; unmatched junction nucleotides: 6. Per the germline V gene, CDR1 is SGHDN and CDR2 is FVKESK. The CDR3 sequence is CASSQVWQGASTDTQYF. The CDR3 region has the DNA TGTGCCAGCAGCCAAGTCTGGCAGGGGGCAAGCACAGATACGCAGTATTTT.

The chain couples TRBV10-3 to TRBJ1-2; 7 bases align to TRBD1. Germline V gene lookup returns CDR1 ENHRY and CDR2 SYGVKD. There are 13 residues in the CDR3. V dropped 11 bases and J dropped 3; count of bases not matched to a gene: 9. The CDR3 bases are TGTGCCCCCCGACAGGGAAGGTACTATGGCTACACCTTC. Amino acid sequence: CAPRQGRYYGYTF.

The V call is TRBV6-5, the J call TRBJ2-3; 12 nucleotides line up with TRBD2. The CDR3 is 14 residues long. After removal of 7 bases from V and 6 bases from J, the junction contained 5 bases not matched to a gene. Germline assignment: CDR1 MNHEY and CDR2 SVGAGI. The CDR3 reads CASTSGGATDTQYF. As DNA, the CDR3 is TGTGCCAGCACTAGCGGGGGGGCGACGGATACGCAGTATTTT.

This CDR3 reads CASSIDPGQGGQPQHF. CDR3 DNA sequence: TGTGCCAGTAGTATAGATCCCGGACAAGGTGGTCAGCCCCAGCATTTT. V gene TRBV19 combines with J gene TRBJ1-5; D might be TRBD1 (5 bases). The CDR3 runs to 16 residues. CDR1 is LNHDA and CDR2 is SQIVND in the germline V gene (reference sequence). The V end was cut by 0 bases, the J end by 6 bases, with 15 bases between. The full variable domain, completed using reference TRBV19 and TRBJ1-5, is DGGITQSPKYLFRKEGQNVTLSCEQNLNHDAMYWYRQDPGQGLRLIYYSQIVNDFQKGDIAEGYSVSREKKESFPLTVTSAQKNPTAFYLCASSIDPGQGGQPQHFGDGTRLSIL.

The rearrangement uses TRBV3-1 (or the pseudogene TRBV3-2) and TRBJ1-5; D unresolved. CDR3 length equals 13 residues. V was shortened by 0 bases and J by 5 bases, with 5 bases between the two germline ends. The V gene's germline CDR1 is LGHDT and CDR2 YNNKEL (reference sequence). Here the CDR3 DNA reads TGTGCCAGCAGCCAAGATACGGATCAGCCCCAGCATTTT. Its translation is CASSQDTDQPQHF.

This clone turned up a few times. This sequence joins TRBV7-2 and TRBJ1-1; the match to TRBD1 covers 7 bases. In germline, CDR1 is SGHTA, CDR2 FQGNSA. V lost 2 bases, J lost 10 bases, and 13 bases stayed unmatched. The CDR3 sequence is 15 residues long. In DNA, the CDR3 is TGTGCCAGCAGCTTAATGGGGGATCGACAGGGAGCAGCTTTCTTT. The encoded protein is CASSLMGDRQGAAFF.

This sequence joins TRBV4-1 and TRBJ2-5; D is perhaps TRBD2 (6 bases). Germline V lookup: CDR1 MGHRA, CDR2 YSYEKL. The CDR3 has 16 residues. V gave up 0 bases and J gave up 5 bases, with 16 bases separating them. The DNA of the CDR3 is TGCGCCAGCAGCCAAGAGGGCGGGGCAGGTCTGGAGACCCAGTACTTC. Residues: CASSQEGGAGLETQYF.

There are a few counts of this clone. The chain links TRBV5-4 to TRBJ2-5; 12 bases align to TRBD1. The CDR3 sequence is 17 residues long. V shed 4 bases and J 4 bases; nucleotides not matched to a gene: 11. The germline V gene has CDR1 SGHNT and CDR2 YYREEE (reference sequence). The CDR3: CASSTAYGTGGRETQYF. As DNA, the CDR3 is TGTGCCAGCAGCACGGCTTATGGGACAGGGGGCCGAGAGACCCAGTACTTC.

CDR3 sequence: CASSQGAGVLTDTQYF. CDR3 DNA: TGCGCCAGCAGCCAGGGAGCGGGGGTATTAACAGATACGCAGTATTTT. The J gene is TRBJ2-3, the V gene TRBV4-3; TRBD2 aligns across 8 bases. Trimming at V came to 3 bases and at J to 3 bases, leaving 8 bases not matched to a gene. This CDR3 has 16 amino acids. Germline values: CDR1 LGHNA, CDR2 YSLEER.

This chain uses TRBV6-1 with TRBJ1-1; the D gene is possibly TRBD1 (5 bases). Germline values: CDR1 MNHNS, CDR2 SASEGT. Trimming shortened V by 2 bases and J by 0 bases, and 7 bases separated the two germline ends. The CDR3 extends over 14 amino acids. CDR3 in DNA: TGTGCCAGCAGTGAAAGGGGTTTGAACACTGAAGCTTTCTTT. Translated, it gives CASSERGLNTEAFF.

The DNA of the CDR3 is TGCAGCGTTGAATACTACACAGATACGCAGTATTTT. The encoded protein is CSVEYYTDTQYF. The chain links TRBV29-1 to TRBJ2-3; D uncertain. CDR1 and CDR2 (germline): SQVTM, ANQGSEA. The CDR3 runs 12 residues. The V end lost 2 bases, the J end lost 2 bases, and 5 bases lay between the germline ends.